This T cell receptor (beta chain) was retrieved from a study of long-term antiretroviral therapy in people with HIV (dated by TCRdb to the early 2020s). About the full investigation: The earliest samples were collected roughly a decade before the 2015 WHO recommendation for immediate ART, at a time when ART was usually postponed until CD4 counts fell. Among the 25 to 30 participants with HIV, fewer than twelve were female. A retrospective serial study tested whether ART initiation and durable HIV suppression were associated with changes in peripheral blood TRB repertoire composition and diversity. A total of about 180 cryopreserved PBMC samples were contributed to the cohort by 30 adults with confirmed HIV infection, with samples collected serially over a mean of roughly six years (range 1-12). Test extractions of a monoclonal T-cell line alongside 30 to 35 polyclonal samples showed no cross-contamination during QIAcube processing.

The CDR3 measures 14 amino acids from cysteine to phenylalanine. Only the CDR3 region is kept as DNA, spanning 42 bases read in frame from base 1. As encoded in the germline V gene, CDR1 is SGHDN while CDR2 is FVKESK. Here V drops 5 bases and J drops 7 bases, and the junction holds 5 bases not matched to any gene. Here is what the overall study found, with its caveats: Unsorted PBMC were profiled instead of sorted CD4+ and CD8+ T cells because pre-ART samples had limited cell numbers. Starting ART was linked to a significant rise in TRB diversity, yet even after long-term ART the diversity remained significantly lower than in transplant donor controls. Owing to limited PBMC availability, only the TCR beta chain was sequenced, without alpha chain pairing. The samples span the years 2004 to 2017, and the ART regimens used at that time may not be as effective as current regimens. Inferences about post-ART repertoire changes are limited because no data were available on ART adherence, viral resistance or therapy changes. Expanded TRB clones identified before ART initiation dominated the repertoire at all time points, although this dominance fluctuated and declined in many PLHIV after ART. Compared with controls, HIV repertoires had narrower CDR3 length ranges, and the network structure pointed to an antigen-experienced repertoire that shifted only slightly toward naive after ART.

The immunoSEQ hsTCRB v3.0 assay was used at survey level resolution to sequence the TRB variable region. A depth of roughly 35,000-55,000 T-cell genomes per sample was targeted for TRB sequencing. An Illumina MiSeq with a v3 150-cycle kit was used to sequence the pooled TRB libraries. On the authors' methods: Repertoire analysis ran in R within a reproducible Nextflow workflow covering QC, data transformation and analysis. LymphoSeq2, an R package for AIRR-Seq data exploration, was used to implement custom analyses. Four samples yielding fewer than 5000 total TRB sequences were excluded, leaving 188 analyzed HIV repertoires. Among the 180 to 200 HIV repertoires that were kept, under 60 were collected before ART initiation and about 130 were collected after ART initiation. Each repertoire was downsampled to 5000 TRB nucleotide sequences, and summary statistics were averaged across 100 downsampling iterations. TRB sequences were retained for analysis only if CDR3 regions of at least seven amino acids were present. A Shannon entropy-derived clonality score and the Gini coefficient were used to measure diversity. In the repertoire networks, any two of the top 5000 CDR3 amino acid sequences were connected whenever the two sequences differed by an edit distance of one. GLIPH2 predicted antigen specificity groups and MHC restriction for TRB CDR3 amino acid sequences. To flag known CMV, EBV, HIV or tissue antigen associations, CDR3 amino acid sequences were matched against VDJdb and McPAS-TCR. Pre-ART, post-ART and control groups were compared with Wilcoxon signed-rank tests and Holm-Bonferroni correction. TCRdb obtained this table from immuneACCESS and retained in-frame rearrangements with V and J assigned. These tables miss some clones; where compared with another copy, unresolved V genes account for less than half of the shortfall, and the remainder is unexplained. From that table come the V and J calls and clone size; the DNA was used to work out D and trimming. The sample table contains approximately 33,000 clones; only one count was recorded for 75% to 90% of them. Approximately 3.8% of the sample belongs to the ten largest clones.

Inclusion was restricted to participants for whom at least one PBMC sample before ART initiation and at least two post-ART samples were available. Treatment was received in the United States of America by all participants with HIV. Cryopreserved samples of about 0.95-10 million PBMC were thawed and washed before DNA extraction. At the time of the earliest PBMC sample, participants with HIV were aged between 23 and 54 years. Each participant contributed PBMC samples from 1-4 timepoints before ART initiation and 2-8 timepoints after ART initiation, with a median of 7 samples. For every participant, serial HIV viral load, CD4+ T-cell count, ART history and demographic data were obtained. Genomic DNA was extracted from unsorted PBMC with a Qiagen kit on a QIAcube, with processing performed in batches of 12 samples. Notes on this clone: The specificity of this receptor is unknown. No qualities accompany the bases; no much larger clone lies one base away.

The chain is assembled from TRBV14 and TRBJ1-6; 7 middle bases align to TRBD1. Sequencing was performed on unsorted PBMCs, taken 0.8 years before starting antiretroviral therapy. The TCR originated in a man in his late teens or twenties with HIV. The CDR3 amino acid sequence is: CASSFRDRNSPLHF. The DNA is as follows: TGTGCCAGCAGCTTCCGGGACAGAAATTCACCCCTCCACTTT.